This TCR delta chain was found in a study of gamma-delta T cells after stem cell transplantation. TCRdb redid clone calling on the RT-PCR reads using CATT. The data contain about 10,000 delta-chain clones, around 41% of them singletons. J lost 8 bases, V lost 0 bases, and 17 bases had no gene match. The length of the CDR3 is 18 residues. Germline CDR1 reads TSWWSYY; CDR2 reads QGS. This chain uses TRDV1 with TRDJ1, with TRDD3 matching over 8 bases. Input material: gamma-delta T cells. This sequence was found in a human donor. It is not recorded whose cells these are; they may come from a transplant donor. In DNA form, the CDR3 reads TGTGCTCTTGGGGAACTCGACATTACGGGGTGGGGGATTTCGAAACTCATCTTT. Residues: CALGELDITGWGISKLIF.